This T cell receptor (beta chain) is drawn from a study of blood T cell repertoires in COVID-19. Sequencing was performed with immunoSEQ multiplex PCR; in TCRdb, only in-frame clones are kept and a portion is missing. Counted here are 55,000 to 80,000 clones, approximately 83% occurring once; the ten biggest clones make up roughly 27%. This sequence originates from a man in his 70s with acute or convalescent COVID-19. The sequenced material came from peripheral blood.

CDR3 protein: CATSGLGTGETQYF. CDR3 DNA sequence: TGTGCCACCAGTGGTCTCGGGACAGGGGAGACCCAGTACTTC. This chain links TRBV24-1 with TRBJ2-5; 9 bases are a match to TRBD1. The CDR3 is made up of 14 amino acids. CDR1 is KGHDR, CDR2 SFDVKD, per germline. The V gene end was trimmed by 5 bases and the J gene end by 5 bases; junction bases not matched to a gene: 5.